The 10 T cell receptor beta chains reported below all come from one sample, sequenced in a study of regulatory T cells in long-lasting Graves disease. The time point is: newly diagnosed GD, antithyroid drugs for less than 3 months. RNA extracted from PBMCs served as the sequencing template. Arm-PCR with iRepertoire HTBI primers amplified the CDR3 regions for these TCR beta libraries. TCRdb analysed the multiplex PCR reads with MiXCR anew, one entry per CDR3 protein. This sample has approximately 350,000 distinct CDR3 sequences, with under 20% found just once. The same sample was also used in a study of T cells in Graves' hyperthyroidism and ophthalmopathy.

Sequenced here: peripheral blood mononuclear cells (PBMCs), sampled at new diagnosis, from a patient treated with antithyroid drugs. The receptors shown here come from a young woman with Graves disease.

A few counts support this clonotype. V gene TRBV4-1 combines with J gene TRBJ1-6; D remains unclear. CDR3 length equals 14 residues. Germline CDR1 reads MGHRA; CDR2 reads YSYEKL. V dropped 0 bases and J dropped 7 bases, with 7 bases sitting between them. This CDR3 is CASSQDPGNSPLHF. The CDR3 DNA is TGCGCCAGCAGCCAAGATCCGGGGAATTCACCCCTCCACTTT.

Regarding this clonotype: One end of the junction does not line up with germline, which may come from a read error. J is TRBJ2-7 and V is TRBV7-2; tentative D call: TRBD2 (6 bases). The germline V gene has CDR1 SGHTA and CDR2 FQGNSA. The CDR3 length is 13 residues. The CDR3 here is CASSRDPGGEQHF. Here the CDR3 DNA reads TGTGCCAGCAGCAGGGATCCCGGAGGGGAGCAGCACTTC.

This clonotype has more than one count but fewer than ten. This chain links TRBV7-3 with TRBJ2-3; 7 bases agree with TRBD1. There are 14 residues in the CDR3. Germline V gene sequence: CDR1 SGHTA, CDR2 FQGTGA. V shed 5 bases and J 6 bases; nucleotides not matched to a gene: 8. CDR3 sequence reads: CASSPRQGWDTQYF. The CDR3 bases are TGTGCCAGCAGCCCCCGACAGGGATGGGATACGCAGTATTTT.

This clonotype was detected ten times or more. The chain combines TRBV27 with TRBJ1-5; no definite D call. V lost 0 bases and J lost 2, with 11 bases in between. Germline CDR1 MNHEY, CDR2 SMNVEV (reference sequence). CDR3 length: 16 residues. The CDR3 coding sequence is TGTGCCAGCAGTTTATCGATGGCGATCGGCAATCAGCCCCAGCATTTT. Protein product: CASSLSMAIGNQPQHF.

V and J are TRBV7-3 and TRBJ2-1, with 14 bases identical to TRBD2. In germline, CDR1 is SGHTA, CDR2 FQGTGA. The CDR3 totals 18 residues. After removal of 2 bases from V and 2 bases from J, the junction contained 5 bases not matched to a gene. CDR3 sequence (DNA): TGTGCCAGCAGCTTAGGGACTAGCGGGGGCACCCCCTACAATGAGCAGTTCTTC. It is translated as CASSLGTSGGTPYNEQFF.

This clonotype occurred a few times. This sequence joins TRBV4-1 and TRBJ1-2; unclear D gene. Looked up from germline, CDR1 is MGHRA and CDR2 is YSYEKL. There are 12 residues in the CDR3. V lost 0 bases and J lost 5, with 4 bases in between. Here the CDR3 DNA reads TGCGCCAGCAGCCAAGAGCAGTATGGCTACACCTTC. Protein product: CASSQEQYGYTF.

The chain employs TRBV9 and TRBJ2-1; D unresolved. Matching the DNA end better, TRBJ2-5 makes the J call doubtful. The length of the CDR3 is 14 residues. Germline CDR1 reads SGDLS; CDR2 reads YYNGEE. CDR3 DNA: TGTGCCAGCAGCCCAAGTCTTAAGGAGGAGACCCAGTACTTC. Residues: CASSPSLKEETQYF.

This clonotype was seen repeatedly, ten times or more. The rearrangement links TRBV5-1 to TRBJ2-7; 7 nucleotides agree with TRBD2. Trimming removed 3 bases from V and 4 bases from J; junction bases left unmatched: 10. Germline-derived CDR1 and CDR2 are SGHRS and YFSETQ. The CDR3 is 15 amino acids. The CDR3 loop is CASSSRLADTYEQYF. The CDR3 DNA is TGCGCCAGCAGCTCCCGACTAGCCGATACGTACGAGCAGTACTTC.

This clonotype was picked up many times. V usage is TRBV7-9 and J usage is TRBJ2-7; D gene uncertain. The V end lost 9 bases, the J end lost 0 bases, and 9 bases lay between the germline ends. The CDR3 is 12 residues long. Germline loops: CDR1 SEHNR, CDR2 FQNEAQ (reference sequence). Here the CDR3 DNA reads TGTGCCAGTACCGCAGTCTCCTACGAGCAGTACTTC. It encodes CASTAVSYEQYF.

This clonotype was counted a few times. CDR3 in DNA: TGTGCCTGGACAGGGGGACCTGGGGGGGGCTACACCTTC. Its protein is CAWTGGPGGGYTF. The chain combines TRBV30 with TRBJ1-2; 7 nucleotides match TRBD1. Trimming at V came to 4 bases and at J to 8 bases, leaving 10 bases not matched to a gene. Germline values: CDR1 GTSNPN, CDR2 SVGIG (reference sequence). This CDR3 has 13 residues. The full variable domain, rest sourced from reference TRBV30 and TRBJ1-2, is SQTIHQWPATLVQPVGSPLSLECTVEGTSNPNLYWYRQAAGRGLQLLFYSVGIGQISSEVPQNLSASRPQDRQFILSSKKLLLSDSGFYLCAWTGGPGGGYTFGSGTRLTVV.